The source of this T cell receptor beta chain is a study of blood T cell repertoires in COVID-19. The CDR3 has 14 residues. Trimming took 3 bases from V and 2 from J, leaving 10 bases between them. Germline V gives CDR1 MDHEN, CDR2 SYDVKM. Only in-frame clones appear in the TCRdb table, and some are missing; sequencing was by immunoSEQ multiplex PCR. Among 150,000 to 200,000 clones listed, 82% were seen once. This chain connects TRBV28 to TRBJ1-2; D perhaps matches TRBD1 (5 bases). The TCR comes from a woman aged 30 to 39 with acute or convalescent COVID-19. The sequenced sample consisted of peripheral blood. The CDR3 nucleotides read TGTGCCAGCAGTTTCGATGGACAAAACTATGGCTACACCTTC. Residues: CASSFDGQNYGYTF.